This T cell receptor (beta chain) was found in a study of shared T cell receptors in the human thymus. Sequenced by immunoSEQ multiplex PCR; TCRdb stores in-frame clones only, minus some. Of hundreds of thousands of clones listed, roughly 90% are singletons. The germline gives CDR1 LGHNA, CDR2 YNFKEQ. The CDR3 extends over 20 amino acids. V was pared by 0 bases and J by 3 bases, with 13 bases of the junction left unmatched. These data are also associated with another study on human thymus T cells. That report notes: V and J genes seemed to be used with bias in thymic and blood repertoires. Related work showed strongly overlapping thymic repertoires across unrelated individuals.

Sequencing input: thymocytes. The rearrangement joins TRBV4-2 to TRBJ2-6; TRBD2 aligns across 8 bases. The sequence derives from a boy under two years old with a congenital heart defect. The CDR3 nucleotides are TGTGCCAGCAGCCAAGAAGGGTCCTCAGCGGGAGTAGTTGGGGCCAACGTCCTGACTTTC. Translated, it gives CASSQEGSSAGVVGANVLTF.